Presented here are 18 T cell receptor beta chains from one specimen sequenced in a study of T cells after yellow fever vaccination. From the 5' RACE reads, TCRdb called clonotypes with MiXCR, one entry per CDR3 protein. The sample comprises some 320,000 distinct CDR3 sequences, over 4% of which are singletons, and approximately 25% rests with the top ten. The sample in question was PBMCs, obtained 5 days after the yellow fever booster vaccination. These receptors all stem from a man between 18 and 29 years old who received the YFV17D yellow fever vaccine.

This clonotype was seen many times. In DNA, the CDR3 is TGTGCCAGCAGCCAAGATCTGTGGACTAGCGGACAGCAGTTCTTC. Protein sequence: CASSQDLWTSGQQFF. The chain is built from TRBV3-1 and TRBJ2-1; 10 nucleotides agree with TRBD2. Germline loops: CDR1 LGHDT, CDR2 YNNKEL (reference sequence). CDR3 length: 15 residues. V was clipped by 0 bases and J by 11 bases; unmatched bases: 7.

This clonotype was observed a few times. This chain joins TRBV7-9 and TRBJ2-3; 8 bases map to TRBD1. Trimming took 1 base from V and 1 from J; bases not matched to a gene: 1. The V gene's germline CDR1 is SEHNR and CDR2 FQNEAQ (reference sequence). The CDR3 extends over 15 amino acids. CDR3 DNA: TGTGCCAGCAGCTTAGTGGGACAGGGCACAGATACGCAGTATTTT. It translates to CASSLVGQGTDTQYF.

This clonotype was seen only a few times. The rearrangement links TRBV28 to TRBJ2-5; D unclear. The CDR3 runs 12 residues. Germline CDR1 MDHEN, CDR2 SYDVKM. Trimming took 5 bases from V and 7 from J, leaving 11 bases between them. This CDR3 reads CASSLSEGTQYF. CDR3 DNA sequence: TGTGCCAGCAGTCTGTCGGAAGGGACCCAGTACTTC.

J is TRBJ2-7 and V is TRBV7-9; 8 bases are a match to TRBD1. V was pared by 6 bases and J by 2 bases, with 6 bases of the junction left unmatched. Germline V lookup: CDR1 SEHNR, CDR2 FQNEAQ (reference sequence). This CDR3 has 14 amino acids. The CDR3 loop reads CASRPTGAAYEQYV. In nucleotides, the CDR3 is TGTGCCAGCAGACCGACAGGGGCGGCCTACGAGCAGTACGTC.

This clonotype was seen a few times. The V gene is TRBV4-3, the J gene TRBJ1-1; no reliable D call. V lost 1 base and J lost 5, with 17 bases in between. There are 16 residues in the CDR3. The germline CDR1 and CDR2 sequences are LGHNA and YSLEER. In nucleotides, the CDR3 is TGCGCCAGCAGCCAAGCGAAGGGTGACATGACGACTGAAGCTTTCTTT. Translated: CASSQAKGDMTTEAFF.

This clonotype was observed a few times. The V and J genes are TRBV3-1 and TRBJ2-1; 8 bases match TRBD1. The CDR3 totals 14 residues. J was trimmed by 10 bases and V by 4 bases; bases with no gene match: 9. Looked up from germline, CDR1 is LGHDT and CDR2 is YNNKEL (reference sequence). CDR3 in amino acids: CASSLRQGAGEQFF. The CDR3 DNA reads TGTGCCAGCAGCCTAAGGCAGGGGGCGGGCGAGCAGTTCTTC.

This clonotype was counted between two and nine times. CDR3 protein: CASSQTRAGVSSYEQYV. CDR3 DNA: TGCGCCAGCAGCCAAACCAGAGCGGGGGTGAGCTCCTACGAGCAGTACGTC. V and J are TRBV4-3 and TRBJ2-7, with 8 nucleotides matching TRBD2. Trimming cost V 2 bases and J 0 bases; bases outside gene matches: 9. Germline V gene sequence: CDR1 LGHNA, CDR2 YSLEER. This CDR3 comprises 17 residues.

This clonotype was observed a few times. This chain uses TRBV11-2 with TRBJ2-2; no definite D call. This CDR3 spans 10 amino acids. Germline V gene sequence: CDR1 SGHAT, CDR2 FQNNGV. V lost 5 bases and J 9 bases, leaving 4 bases between the germline ends. CDR3 coding DNA: TGTGCCAGCAGCCCCCGGGAGCTGTTTTTT. Its protein product is CASSPRELFF.

This clonotype was recorded at least ten times. This sequence joins TRBV29-1 and TRBJ2-1; 8 nucleotides agree with TRBD2. V dropped 7 bases and J dropped 8; count of bases not matched to a gene: 10. CDR1 is SQVTM, CDR2 ANQGSEA, per germline. The CDR3 loop spans 13 amino acids. The CDR3 DNA follows: TGCAGCGCCGGGCCCACGGGGGGGGATGAGCAGTTCTTC. Its protein product is CSAGPTGGDEQFF.

This clonotype was seen a handful of times. V gene TRBV3-1 combines with J gene TRBJ2-1; TRBD1 aligns across 7 bases. Germline trimming cut 1 base from V and 1 base from J; bases unmatched to any gene: 4. The CDR3 covers 16 residues. The germline gives CDR1 LGHDT, CDR2 YNNKEL (reference sequence). The CDR3 nucleotides read TGTGCCAGCAGCCAAGGACGGACAGGTTCCTACAATGAGCAGTTCTTC. Translated: CASSQGRTGSYNEQFF.

The chain has TRBV3-1 and TRBJ1-2; 9 bases map to TRBD1. CDR1 is LGHDT and CDR2 is YNNKEL in the germline V gene (reference sequence). V lost 4 bases, J lost 7 bases, and 10 bases stayed unmatched. The CDR3 has 15 residues. CDR3 nucleotide sequence: TGTGCCAGCAGCCTAAAGGGACAGGGAGCTTTTGGCTACACCTTC. Protein: CASSLKGQGAFGYTF.

This clonotype was detected many times. This rearrangement joins TRBV2 to TRBJ2-1, with 7 bases matching TRBD1. The CDR3 is 14 amino acids. The V segment lost 3 bases and the J segment 9 bases; nucleotides outside the gene matches: 8. Per germline, CDR1 SNHLY and CDR2 FYNNEI. The chain's CDR3 is CASSEMTGYVEQFF. The CDR3 nucleotides read TGTGCCAGCAGTGAGATGACAGGGTACGTTGAGCAGTTCTTC. Drawing the rest from reference TRBV2 and TRBJ2-1, the complete variable domain is EPEVTQTPSHQVTQMGQEVILRCVPISNHLYFYWYRQILGQKVEFLVSFYNNEISEKSEIFDDQFSVERPDGSNFTLKIRSTKLEDSAMYFCASSEMTGYVEQFFGPGTRLTVL.

This clonotype appeared a few times. V is TRBV3-1 and J is TRBJ1-6; D gene ambiguous. Per the germline V gene, CDR1 is LGHDT and CDR2 is YNNKEL (reference sequence). The CDR3 spans 15 residues. V lost 1 base and J 7 bases, leaving 11 bases between the germline ends. CDR3 bases: TGTGCCAGCAGCCAAGGGGGTCGGAAGAATTCACCCCTCCACTTT. It yields the protein CASSQGGRKNSPLHF.

This clonotype was detected many times. The V and J genes are TRBV5-1 and TRBJ2-3; 7 positions agree with TRBD1. V was pared by 3 bases and J by 1 base, with 5 bases of the junction left unmatched. The V gene's germline CDR1 is SGHRS and CDR2 YFSETQ. The CDR3 is 15 residues long. CDR3 loop: CASSWGTVGTDTQYF. CDR3 DNA sequence: TGCGCCAGCAGCTGGGGGACAGTTGGCACAGATACGCAGTATTTT.

A few counts support this clonotype. The V call is TRBV4-2, the J call TRBJ1-5; perhaps TRBD1 as D (6 bases). CDR1 and CDR2 from the germline V gene are LGHNA and YNFKEQ. CDR3 length equals 16 residues. Trimming removed 1 base at V and 2 bases at J, with 12 bases between. This chain's CDR3 is CASSQGKAGGNQPQHF. The CDR3 coding sequence is TGTGCCAGCAGCCAAGGAAAGGCAGGGGGCAATCAGCCCCAGCATTTT.

This clonotype was seen many times. The chain links TRBV7-8 to TRBJ2-7; D not certain. Trimming took 5 bases from V and 6 from J, leaving 14 bases between them. Germline lookup yields CDR1 SGHVS and CDR2 FQNEAQ. The CDR3 is made up of 13 amino acids. CDR3 sequence (DNA): TGTGCCAGCAGCCTATCTGTAATCGTCGAGCAGTACTTC. As protein: CASSLSVIVEQYF.

This clonotype was observed a handful of times. The chain couples TRBV5-1 to TRBJ1-2; D gene uncertain. The V end was cut by 0 bases, the J end by 3 bases, with 6 bases between. This CDR3 is 13 amino acids long. The germline V gene encodes CDR1 SGHRS and CDR2 YFSETQ. The CDR3 region has the DNA TGCGCCAGCAGCTTGGCCTCGCACTATGGCTACACCTTC. This translates into CASSLASHYGYTF.

This clonotype was seen a few times. This rearrangement joins TRBV7-2 to TRBJ2-3; D is undetermined. The CDR3 sequence is 17 residues long. Per the germline V gene, CDR1 is SGHTA and CDR2 is FQGNSA. Trimming removed 5 bases at V and 0 bases at J, with 18 bases between. CDR3 protein: CASSRVGRTPSTDTQYF. In DNA form, the CDR3 reads TGTGCCAGCAGCCGGGTGGGCCGAACCCCTAGCACAGATACGCAGTATTTT.